The table lists the clone carrying this T cell receptor (beta chain) with a few counts. CDR3 length: 13 residues. The ends were cut back, 1 base at V and 0 bases at J, with 7 bases in the middle. Looked up from germline, CDR1 is DFQATT and CDR2 is SNEGSKA (reference sequence). The record originates from a study of identical twins. Via MiXCR, TCRdb re-called the 5' RACE reads, giving one row per CDR3 protein. The data show around 1.7 million distinct CDR3 sequences, under 35% seen once. The sequence was collected from a newborn girl in good health. V is TRBV20-1 and J is TRBJ2-7; no reliable D call. The sample comprised cord blood. The CDR3 DNA sequence: TGCAGTGCTAGAGCCTTTAGCTCCTACGAGCAGTACTTC. The encoded protein is CSARAFSSYEQYF.